These 25 T cell receptor beta chains originate from one sample sequenced in a study of blood T cell repertoires in COVID-19. Data came from immunoSEQ multiplex PCR; TCRdb stores just in-frame clones and leaves some out. The sample lists hundreds of thousands of clones; approximately 90% were seen once. Sequenced sample: peripheral blood. Source of these receptors: a woman aged 25 to 39 with acute or convalescent COVID-19.

The chain employs TRBV11-3 and TRBJ1-1; 8 bases line up with TRBD1. The V and J ends lost 5 bases and 4 bases, in that order; junction bases with no gene match: 6. Per the germline V gene, CDR1 is SGHNT and CDR2 is YENEEA. The CDR3 is made up of 14 amino acids. CDR3 loop: CASSAGQGGTEAFF. Here the CDR3 DNA reads TGTGCCAGCAGCGCAGGACAGGGAGGCACTGAAGCTTTCTTT.

The chain has TRBV4-1 and TRBJ2-2; possible D gene TRBD1, 5 bases. The germline V gene encodes CDR1 MGHRA and CDR2 YSYEKL. V lost 1 base and J 3 bases, leaving 9 bases between the germline ends. This CDR3 comprises 15 residues. DNA of the CDR3: TGCGCCAGCAGCCAAGTCGACAGAGACACCGGGGAGCTGTTTTTT. Translating gives CASSQVDRDTGELFF.

CDR3 nucleotide sequence: TGTGCCAGCAGCCAACAACAGGGTTTCGTTAATTCACCCCTCCACTTT. As protein: CASSQQQGFVNSPLHF. The chain is built from TRBV4-2 and TRBJ1-6; weak D call: TRBD1 (6 bases). Germline V gene data show CDR1 as LGHNA and CDR2 as YNFKEQ. The CDR3 has 16 amino acids. V shed 2 bases and J shed 6 bases, with 14 bases lying between them.

The chain carries TRBV4-1 and TRBJ2-7, with a weak D call TRBD1 (5 bases). The V end was cut by 0 bases, the J end by 7 bases, with 10 bases between. From germline, CDR1 is MGHRA and CDR2 YSYEKL. The CDR3 has 13 amino acids. DNA for the CDR3: TGCGCCAGCAGCCAAGATAGGCAGGGAGAGCAGTACTTC. Its protein is CASSQDRQGEQYF.

V is TRBV15 and J is TRBJ2-5, with TRBD2 identical over 8 bases. This CDR3 is 15 amino acids long. V gave up 4 bases and J gave up 0 bases; unmatched junction bases: 4. Per germline, CDR1 LNHNV and CDR2 YYDKDF (reference sequence). This chain's CDR3 is CATSTQRGYQETQYF. CDR3 nucleotides: TGTGCCACCAGCACCCAGCGGGGGTACCAAGAGACCCAGTACTTC.

The rearrangement joins TRBV29-1 to TRBJ1-1; the D is unclear. Trimming pared 8 bases from V and 3 bases from J, leaving 7 bases between. The CDR3 runs 10 residues. CDR1 SQVTM and CDR2 ANQGSEA come from the germline V gene. This chain's CDR3 is CSFRDTEAFF. CDR3 nucleotide sequence: TGCAGCTTCCGGGACACTGAAGCTTTCTTT.

The V and J genes are TRBV19 and TRBJ1-5; D unresolved. Per the germline V gene, CDR1 is LNHDA and CDR2 is SQIVND (reference sequence). This CDR3 has 14 amino acids. V was pared by 0 bases and J by 2 bases, with 5 bases between. CDR3 sequence reads: CASSIEGGNQPQHF. CDR3 sequence (DNA): TGTGCCAGTAGTATAGAAGGAGGCAATCAGCCCCAGCATTTT.

CDR3 coding DNA: TGTGCCAGCAGCGTAACCCCCGTGGGGGGAGAGACCCAGTACTTC. It specifies CASSVTPVGGETQYF. The chain joins TRBV9 to TRBJ2-5; a weak D match, TRBD2 (6 bases). The CDR3 is 15 residues long. Germline V gives CDR1 SGDLS, CDR2 YYNGEE. V was shortened by 1 base and J by 4 bases, with 14 bases between the two germline ends.

In nucleotides, the CDR3 is TGTGCCAGCAGCCTAAGGGACAGGGCTTTGAACACTGAAGCTTTCTTT. As protein: CASSLRDRALNTEAFF. The chain links TRBV7-2 to TRBJ1-1; 9 bases align to TRBD1. CDR1 SGHTA and CDR2 FQGNSA come from the germline V gene. After removal of 5 bases from V and 0 bases from J, the junction contained 7 bases not matched to a gene. The CDR3 consists of 16 residues.

Points on this clone: Distinct nucleotide sequences in the sample also encode this CDR3. The chain combines TRBV10-2 with TRBJ1-1; weak D call: TRBD1 (5 bases). CDR1 WSHSY and CDR2 SAAADI come from the germline V gene. This CDR3 is 14 amino acids long. Trimming left V 0 bases short and J 1 base short, with 6 bases between. In nucleotides, the CDR3 is TGCGCCAGCAGTGAGTCGCAGGGGAACACTGAAGCTTTCTTT. Its protein product is CASSESQGNTEAFF.

The chain has TRBV21-1 and TRBJ2-2; the table calls TRBD2, which could not be checked here. TRBV21-1 constitutes a pseudogene. The CDR3 is 16 residues long. In DNA, the CDR3 is TGTGCCAGCAGCAAAGGGGAGGGGGGAAACACCGGGGAGCTGTTTTTT. This encodes CASSKGEGGNTGELFF.

The V call is TRBV2, the J call TRBJ2-7; no clear D gene. Trimming cost V 1 base and J 2 bases, with 6 bases left between them. Germline CDR1 is SNHLY and CDR2 is FYNNEI. There are 13 residues in the CDR3. The CDR3 DNA is TGTGCCAGCAGTGAAGTAATTGCCTACGAGCAGTACTTC. Amino acid sequence: CASSEVIAYEQYF.

This sequence joins TRBV28 and TRBJ2-1, with 7 bases that match TRBD1. The CDR3 length is 13 residues. Germline CDR1 is MDHEN and CDR2 is SYDVKM. J lost 7 bases, V lost 8 bases, and 8 bases had no gene match. CDR3 loop: CASGETGRNEQFF. CDR3 nucleotides: TGTGCCAGCGGGGAGACAGGGCGAAATGAGCAGTTCTTC. The full variable domain, its missing parts supplied by reference TRBV28 and TRBJ2-1, is DVKVTQSSRYLVKRTGEKVFLECVQDMDHENMFWYRQDPGLGLRLIYFSYDVKMKEKGDIPEGYSVSREKKERFSLILESASTNQTSMYLCASGETGRNEQFFGPGTRLTVL.

V gene TRBV6-5 combines with J gene TRBJ2-7; 7 positions agree with TRBD1. Germline values: CDR1 MNHEY, CDR2 SVGAGI. The CDR3 runs to 14 residues. With V trimmed by 4 bases and J by 0 bases, 3 bases remained unmatched. The CDR3 DNA reads TGTGCCAGCAGTTTCAGGGGGTCCTCCTACGAGCAGTACTTC. This sequence encodes CASSFRGSSYEQYF.

The chain recombines TRBV11-2 with TRBJ2-1; 13 nucleotides agree with TRBD2. Germline loops: CDR1 SGHAT, CDR2 FQNNGV. V lost 5 bases and J lost 3; bases outside the gene matches: 7. This CDR3 spans 17 amino acids. As DNA, the CDR3 is TGTGCCAGCAGCCGTGGGACTAGCGGGGTATACTACAATGAGCAGTTCTTC. It encodes CASSRGTSGVYYNEQFF.

The rearrangement joins TRBV30 to TRBJ1-3; 9 nucleotides align to TRBD1. The CDR3 runs 16 residues. Trimming took 3 bases from V and 4 from J; bases not matched to a gene: 10. Germline V lookup: CDR1 GTSNPN, CDR2 SVGIG (reference sequence). The DNA for the CDR3 is TGTGCCTGGAGCGAGTTGGGACAGGGTTTCGGAAACACCATATATTTT. Translating it yields CAWSELGQGFGNTIYF.

The chain couples TRBV6-6 to TRBJ1-6; D possibly corresponds to TRBD1 (5 bases). The CDR3 length is 13 residues. Trimming took 0 bases from V and 8 from J, leaving 5 bases between them. Germline values: CDR1 MNHNY, CDR2 SVGAGI (reference sequence). CDR3 sequence (DNA): TGTGCCAGCAGTTACTCCAGGGATTCACCCCTCCACTTT. It yields the protein CASSYSRDSPLHF.

CDR3 sequence (DNA): TGCGCCAGCAGCCCAGGGACAGGCGTCTACGAGCAGTACTTC. Protein product: CASSPGTGVYEQYF. J is TRBJ2-7 and V is TRBV5-1; 8 nucleotides align to TRBD1. V lost 4 bases and J lost 3; bases outside the gene matches: 6. CDR3 length equals 14 residues. Per germline, CDR1 SGHRS and CDR2 YFSETQ.

V is TRBV6-2 or TRBV6-3 and J is TRBJ2-2; 11 nucleotides align to TRBD2. The CDR3 sequence is 17 residues long. Germline trimming cut 2 bases from V and 0 bases from J; bases unmatched to any gene: 2. Germline assignment: CDR1 MNHEY and CDR2 SVGEGT. CDR3 region: CASSYLAGGPNTGELFF. The CDR3 bases are TGTGCCAGCAGTTACCTAGCGGGGGGACCGAACACCGGGGAGCTGTTTTTT.

The chain has TRBV28 and TRBJ2-2; TRBD2 agrees at 9 bases. Germline loops: CDR1 MDHEN, CDR2 SYDVKM. Germline trimming cut 7 bases from V and 5 bases from J; bases unmatched to any gene: 8. This CDR3 has 15 amino acids. CDR3 loop: CASMNSGGLTGELFF. CDR3 bases: TGTGCCAGCATGAACAGCGGGGGGTTGACCGGGGAGCTGTTTTTT.

V usage is TRBV10-1 and J usage is TRBJ2-1; a possible D gene is TRBD2 (5 bases). V lost 8 bases and J lost 6, with 8 bases in between. The CDR3 length is 11 residues. Germline CDR1 WNHNN, CDR2 SYGVQD (reference sequence). The DNA for the CDR3 is TGCGCCAGCGGAGGAAGCAATGAGCAGTTCTTC. Its protein is CASGGSNEQFF.

V gene TRBV12-3 or TRBV12-4 combines with J gene TRBJ1-4; the match to TRBD1 covers 7 bases. J gave up 6 bases and V 6 bases, and 4 bases lay outside the gene matches. This CDR3 is 13 amino acids long. Written as DNA, the CDR3 is TGTGCCAGCAGGACAGGGAAGGATGAAAAACTGTTTTTT. Protein sequence: CASRTGKDEKLFF.

The J gene is TRBJ1-5, the V gene TRBV4-1; 10 positions match TRBD1. This CDR3 comprises 14 residues. Germline assignment: CDR1 MGHRA and CDR2 YSYEKL. J was trimmed by 5 bases and V by 4 bases; bases with no gene match: 2. Here the CDR3 DNA reads TGCGCCAGCAGCCTGGGACAGGGGCATCAGCCCCAGCATTTT. Its protein product is CASSLGQGHQPQHF.

The chain couples TRBV5-6 to TRBJ1-1, with a weak D call TRBD1 (5 bases). The germline CDR1 and CDR2 sequences are SGHDT and YYEEEE. With 0 bases removed from V and 5 bases from J, the gap between germline ends came to 23 bases. The CDR3 sequence is 18 residues long. CDR3 loop: CASSLEKLGDWRTTEAFF. CDR3 DNA: TGTGCCAGCAGCTTGGAGAAGTTGGGGGACTGGCGAACGACTGAAGCTTTCTTT. Drawing the rest from reference TRBV5-6 and TRBJ1-1, the complete variable domain is DAGVTQSPTHLIKTRGQQVTLRCSPKSGHDTVSWYQQALGQGPQFIFQYYEEEERQRGNFPDRFSGHQFPNYSSELNVNALLLGDSALYLCASSLEKLGDWRTTEAFFGQGTRLTVV.

The genes are TRBV5-1 and TRBJ2-7; 7 nucleotides agree with TRBD1. The CDR3 runs to 15 residues. The V segment lost 3 bases and the J segment 3 bases; nucleotides outside the gene matches: 9. CDR1 SGHRS and CDR2 YFSETQ come from the germline V gene. CDR3 sequence reads: CASSYGTAIFYEQYF. The CDR3 DNA sequence: TGCGCCAGCAGCTACGGGACAGCCATTTTCTACGAGCAGTACTTC.